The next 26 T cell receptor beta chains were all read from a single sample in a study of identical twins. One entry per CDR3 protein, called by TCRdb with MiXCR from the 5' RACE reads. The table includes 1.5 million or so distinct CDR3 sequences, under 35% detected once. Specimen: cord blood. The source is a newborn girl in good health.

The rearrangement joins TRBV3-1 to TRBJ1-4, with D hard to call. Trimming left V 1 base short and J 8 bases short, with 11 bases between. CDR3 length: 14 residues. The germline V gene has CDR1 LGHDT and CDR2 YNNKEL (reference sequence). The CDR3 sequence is CASSQGHEREKLFF. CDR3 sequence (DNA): TGTGCCAGCAGCCAAGGCCATGAGAGGGAAAAACTGTTTTTT.

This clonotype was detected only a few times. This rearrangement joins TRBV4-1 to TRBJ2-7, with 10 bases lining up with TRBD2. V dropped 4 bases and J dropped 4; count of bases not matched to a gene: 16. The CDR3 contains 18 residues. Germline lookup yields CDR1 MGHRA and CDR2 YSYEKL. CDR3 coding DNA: TGCGCCAGCAGCCTCTGGGCTAGCGGGGGCCCCGGGATTTACGAGCAGTACTTC. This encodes CASSLWASGGPGIYEQYF.

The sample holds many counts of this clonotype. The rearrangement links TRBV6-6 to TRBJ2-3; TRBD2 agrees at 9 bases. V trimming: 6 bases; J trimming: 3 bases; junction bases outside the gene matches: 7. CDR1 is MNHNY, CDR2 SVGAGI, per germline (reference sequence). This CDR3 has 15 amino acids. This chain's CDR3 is CASSKRLAVTDTQYF. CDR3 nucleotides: TGTGCCAGCAGCAAAAGACTAGCGGTTACAGATACGCAGTATTTT.

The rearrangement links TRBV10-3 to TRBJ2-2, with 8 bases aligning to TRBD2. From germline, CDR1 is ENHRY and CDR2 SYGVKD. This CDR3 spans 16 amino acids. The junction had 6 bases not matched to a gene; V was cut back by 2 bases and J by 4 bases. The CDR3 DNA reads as TGTGCCATCAGTGAGGAGCGGGAGTTCGGCACCGGGGAGCTGTTTTTT. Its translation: CAISEEREFGTGELFF.

The CDR3 loop is CASSGLAAYNEQYF. CDR3 sequence (DNA): TGTGCCAGCAGTGGGCTAGCGGCCTACAATGAGCAGTACTTC. The V call is TRBV2, the J call TRBJ2-1; 7 bases agree with TRBD2. The J call may be mistaken, given a closer DNA end match to TRBJ2-7. Per germline, CDR1 SNHLY and CDR2 FYNNEI. The CDR3 covers 14 residues.

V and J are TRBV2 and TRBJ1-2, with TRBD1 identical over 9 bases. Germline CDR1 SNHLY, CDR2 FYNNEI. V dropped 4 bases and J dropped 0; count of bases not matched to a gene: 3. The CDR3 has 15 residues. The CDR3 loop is CASSGGQGPNYGYTF. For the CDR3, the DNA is TGTGCCAGCAGTGGGGGACAGGGACCTAACTATGGCTACACCTTC. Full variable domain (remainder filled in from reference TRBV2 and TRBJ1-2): EPEVTQTPSHQVTQMGQEVILRCVPISNHLYFYWYRQILGQKVEFLVSFYNNEISEKSEIFDDQFSVERPDGSNFTLKIRSTKLEDSAMYFCASSGGQGPNYGYTFGSGTRLTVV.

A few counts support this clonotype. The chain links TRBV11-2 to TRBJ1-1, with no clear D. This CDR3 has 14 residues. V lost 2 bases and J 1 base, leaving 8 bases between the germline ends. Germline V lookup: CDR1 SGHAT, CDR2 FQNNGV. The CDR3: CASSLILTNTEAFF. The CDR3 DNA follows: TGTGCCAGCAGCTTAATTTTGACGAACACTGAAGCTTTCTTT.

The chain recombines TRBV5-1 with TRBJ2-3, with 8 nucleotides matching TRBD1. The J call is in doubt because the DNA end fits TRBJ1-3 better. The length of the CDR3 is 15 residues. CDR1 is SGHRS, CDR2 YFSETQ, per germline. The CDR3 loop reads CASSLRAGGADTIYF. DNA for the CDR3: TGCGCCAGCAGCTTGAGGGCAGGGGGCGCGGACACCATATATTTT.

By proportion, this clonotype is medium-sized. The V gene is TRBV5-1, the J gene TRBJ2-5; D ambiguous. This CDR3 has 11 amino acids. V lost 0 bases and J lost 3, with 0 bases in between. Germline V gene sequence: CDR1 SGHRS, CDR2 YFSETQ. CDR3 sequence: CASSLEETQYF. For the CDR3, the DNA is TGCGCCAGCAGCTTGGAAGAGACCCAGTACTTC.

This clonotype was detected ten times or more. The CDR3 reads CASSLLRGEKLFF. The CDR3 nucleotides are TGCGCCAGCAGCTTGTTAAGGGGCGAAAAACTGTTTTTT. The chain recombines TRBV5-1 with TRBJ1-4; TRBD1 is a possible D gene (5 bases). This CDR3 is 13 amino acids long. Trimming removed 1 base at V and 8 bases at J, with 9 bases between. Germline V gene sequence: CDR1 SGHRS, CDR2 YFSETQ.

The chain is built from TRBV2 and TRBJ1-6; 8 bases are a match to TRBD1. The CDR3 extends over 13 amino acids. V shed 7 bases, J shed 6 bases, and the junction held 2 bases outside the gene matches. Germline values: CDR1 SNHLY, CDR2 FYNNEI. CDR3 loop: CASNQGANSPLHF. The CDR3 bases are TGTGCCAGCAACCAGGGGGCTAATTCACCCCTCCACTTT.

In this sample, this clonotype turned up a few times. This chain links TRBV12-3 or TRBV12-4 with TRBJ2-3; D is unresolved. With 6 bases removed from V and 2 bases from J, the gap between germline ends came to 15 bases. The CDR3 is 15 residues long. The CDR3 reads CASSPPLSFTDTQYF. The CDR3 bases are TGTGCCAGCAGCCCCCCCCTTTCTTTCACAGATACGCAGTATTTT.

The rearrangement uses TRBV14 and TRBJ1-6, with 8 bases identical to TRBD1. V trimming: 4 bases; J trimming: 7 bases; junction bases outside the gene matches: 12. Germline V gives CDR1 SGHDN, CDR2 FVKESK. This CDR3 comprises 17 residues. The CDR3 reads CASSPISGTGNNSPLHF. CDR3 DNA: TGTGCCAGCAGCCCTATATCCGGGACAGGCAACAATTCACCCCTCCACTTT.

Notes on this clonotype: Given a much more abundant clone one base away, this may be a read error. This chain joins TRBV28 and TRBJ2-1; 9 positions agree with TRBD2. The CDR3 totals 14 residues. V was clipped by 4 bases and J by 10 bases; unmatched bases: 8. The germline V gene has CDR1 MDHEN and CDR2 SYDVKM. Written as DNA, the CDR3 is TGTGCCAGCAGTTCCGTAGCGGGGGACTACGAGCAGTTCTTC. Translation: CASSSVAGDYEQFF. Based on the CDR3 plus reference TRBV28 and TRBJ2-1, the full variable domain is DVKVTQSSRYLVKRTGEKVFLECVQDMDHENMFWYRQDPGLGLRLIYFSYDVKMKEKGDIPEGYSVSREKKERFSLILESASTNQTSMYLCASSSVAGDYEQFFGPGTRLTVL.

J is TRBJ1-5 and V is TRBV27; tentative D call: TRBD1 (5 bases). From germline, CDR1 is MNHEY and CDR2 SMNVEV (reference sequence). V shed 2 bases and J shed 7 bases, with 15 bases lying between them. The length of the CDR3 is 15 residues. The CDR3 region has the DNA TGTGCCAGCAGTTTAGGTGAGGGGCCTCAGCAGCCCCAGCATTTT. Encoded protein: CASSLGEGPQQPQHF.

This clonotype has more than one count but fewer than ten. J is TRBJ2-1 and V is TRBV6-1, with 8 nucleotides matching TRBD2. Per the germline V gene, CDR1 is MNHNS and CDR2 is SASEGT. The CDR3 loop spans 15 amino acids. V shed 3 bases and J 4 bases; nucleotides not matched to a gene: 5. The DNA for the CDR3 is TGTGCCAGCAGTGACGGCGGGGGGCCTTACAATGAGCAGTTCTTC. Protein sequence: CASSDGGGPYNEQFF.

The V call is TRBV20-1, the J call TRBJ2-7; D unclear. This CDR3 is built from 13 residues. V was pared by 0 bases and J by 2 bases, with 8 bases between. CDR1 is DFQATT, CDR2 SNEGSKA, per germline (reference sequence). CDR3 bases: TGCAGTGCTAGAGACCACCTAACCTACGAGCAGTACTTC. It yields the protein CSARDHLTYEQYF.

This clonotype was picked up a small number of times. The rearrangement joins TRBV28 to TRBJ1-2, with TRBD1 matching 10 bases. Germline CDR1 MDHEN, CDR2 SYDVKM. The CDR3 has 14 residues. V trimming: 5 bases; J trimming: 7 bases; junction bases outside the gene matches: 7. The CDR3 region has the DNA TGTGCCAGCAGTCCGGGACAGGGGTCGCGTGGCTACACCTTC. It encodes CASSPGQGSRGYTF.

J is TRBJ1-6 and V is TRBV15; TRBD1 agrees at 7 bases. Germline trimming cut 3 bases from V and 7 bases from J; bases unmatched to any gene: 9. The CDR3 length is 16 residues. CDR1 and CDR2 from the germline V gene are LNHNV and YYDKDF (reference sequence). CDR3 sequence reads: CATSRHRDSNNSPLHF. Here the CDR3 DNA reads TGTGCCACCAGCAGGCACCGGGACAGCAACAATTCACCCCTCCACTTT.

CDR3 amino acids: CSAPREGLGSYNEQFF. DNA of the CDR3: TGCAGTGCCCCCAGGGAGGGCCTGGGCTCCTACAATGAGCAGTTCTTC. The V call is TRBV20-1, the J call TRBJ2-1; 7 nucleotides agree with TRBD2. With 6 bases clipped from V and 0 bases from J, the junction kept 11 bases outside the gene matches. Germline CDR1 DFQATT, CDR2 SNEGSKA (reference sequence). The CDR3 sequence is 16 residues long.

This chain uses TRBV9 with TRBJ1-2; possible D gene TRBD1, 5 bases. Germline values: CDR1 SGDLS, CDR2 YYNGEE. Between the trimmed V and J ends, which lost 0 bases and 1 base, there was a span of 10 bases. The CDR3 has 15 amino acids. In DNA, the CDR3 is TGTGCCAGCAGCGTAGAGCAGGGATTTAACTATGGCTACACCTTC. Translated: CASSVEQGFNYGYTF.

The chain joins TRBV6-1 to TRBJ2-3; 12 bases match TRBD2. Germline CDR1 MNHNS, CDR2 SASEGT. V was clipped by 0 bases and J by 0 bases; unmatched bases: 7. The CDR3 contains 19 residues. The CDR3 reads CASSEAGLLAGGSTDTQYF. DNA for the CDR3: TGTGCCAGCAGTGAAGCGGGATTACTAGCGGGGGGAAGCACAGATACGCAGTATTTT.

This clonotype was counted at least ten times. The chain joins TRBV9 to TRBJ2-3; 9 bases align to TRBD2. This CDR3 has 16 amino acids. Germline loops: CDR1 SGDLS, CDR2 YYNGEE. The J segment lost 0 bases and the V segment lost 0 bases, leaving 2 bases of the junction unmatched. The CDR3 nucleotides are TGTGCCAGCAGCGTAGGAAGCGGGAGGAGCACAGATACGCAGTATTTT. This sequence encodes CASSVGSGRSTDTQYF.

CDR3 sequence (DNA): TGTGCCAGCAGTTTAGGGCTATGCAATGAGCAGTTCTTC. This translates into CASSLGLCNEQFF. This sequence joins TRBV12-3 or TRBV12-4 and TRBJ2-1; the D is unclear. V lost 1 base, J lost 6 bases, and 7 bases lay in between. The CDR3 has 13 amino acids.

CDR3: CASYSAGSYEQYV. The CDR3 DNA is TGTGCCAGTTATTCCGCGGGCTCCTACGAGCAGTACGTC. The genes are TRBV28 and TRBJ2-7; a weak D match, TRBD2 (5 bases). Trimming removed 9 bases at V and 0 bases at J, with 12 bases between. Per the germline V gene, CDR1 is MDHEN and CDR2 is SYDVKM. The CDR3 sequence is 13 residues long.

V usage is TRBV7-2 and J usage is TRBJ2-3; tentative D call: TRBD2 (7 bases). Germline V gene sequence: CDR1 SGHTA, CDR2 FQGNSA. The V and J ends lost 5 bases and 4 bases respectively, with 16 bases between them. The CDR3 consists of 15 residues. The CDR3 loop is CASSPGGLWADTQYF. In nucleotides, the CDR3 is TGTGCCAGCAGCCCCGGGGGGCTGTGGGCAGATACGCAGTATTTT.